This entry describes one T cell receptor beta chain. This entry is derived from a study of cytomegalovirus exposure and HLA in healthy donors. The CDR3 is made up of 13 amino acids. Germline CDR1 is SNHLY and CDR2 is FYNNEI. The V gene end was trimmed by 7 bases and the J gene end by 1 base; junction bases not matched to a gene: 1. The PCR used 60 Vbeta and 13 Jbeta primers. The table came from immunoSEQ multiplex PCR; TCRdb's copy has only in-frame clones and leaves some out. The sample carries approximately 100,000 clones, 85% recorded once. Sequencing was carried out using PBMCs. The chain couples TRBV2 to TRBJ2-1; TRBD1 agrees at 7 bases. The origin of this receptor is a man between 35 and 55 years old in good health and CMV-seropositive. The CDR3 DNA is TGTGCCAGCAAGGACAGGTCCTACAATGAGCAGTTCTTC. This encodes CASKDRSYNEQFF.